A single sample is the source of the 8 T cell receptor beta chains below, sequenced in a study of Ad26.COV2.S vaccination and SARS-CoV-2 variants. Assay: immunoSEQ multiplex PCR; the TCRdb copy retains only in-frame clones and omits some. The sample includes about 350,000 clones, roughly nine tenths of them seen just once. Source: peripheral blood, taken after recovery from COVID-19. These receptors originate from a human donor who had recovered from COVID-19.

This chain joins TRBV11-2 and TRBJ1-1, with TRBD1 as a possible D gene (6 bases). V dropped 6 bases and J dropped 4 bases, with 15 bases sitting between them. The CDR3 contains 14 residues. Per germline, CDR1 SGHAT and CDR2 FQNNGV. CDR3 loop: CASRSQGGPTEAFF. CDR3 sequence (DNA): TGTGCCAGCAGAAGCCAAGGGGGGCCCACTGAAGCTTTCTTT.

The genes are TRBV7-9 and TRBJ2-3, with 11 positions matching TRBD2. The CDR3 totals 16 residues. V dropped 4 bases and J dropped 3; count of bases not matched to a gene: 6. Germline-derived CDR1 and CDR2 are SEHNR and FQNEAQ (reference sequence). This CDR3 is CASSSRSGGATDTQYF. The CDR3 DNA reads TGTGCCAGCAGCTCACGTAGCGGGGGGGCGACAGATACGCAGTATTTT. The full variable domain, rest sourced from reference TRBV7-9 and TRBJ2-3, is DTGVSQNPRHKITKRGQNVTFRCDPISEHNRLYWYRQTLGQGPEFLTYFQNEAQLEKSRLLSDRFSAERPKGSFSTLEIQRTEQGDSAMYLCASSSRSGGATDTQYFGPGTRLTVL.

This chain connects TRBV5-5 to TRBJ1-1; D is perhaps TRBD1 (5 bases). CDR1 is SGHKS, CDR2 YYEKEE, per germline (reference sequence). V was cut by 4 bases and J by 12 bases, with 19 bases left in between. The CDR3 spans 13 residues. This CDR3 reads CASSPGTDRISFF. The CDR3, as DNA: TGTGCCAGCAGCCCCGGGACGGATCGAATATCTTTCTTT. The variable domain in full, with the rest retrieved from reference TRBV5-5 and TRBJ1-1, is DAGVTQSPTHLIKTRGQQVTLRCSPISGHKSVSWYQQVLGQGPQFIFQYYEKEERGRGNFPDRFSARQFPNYSSELNVNALLLGDSALYLCASSPGTDRISFFGQGTRLTVV.

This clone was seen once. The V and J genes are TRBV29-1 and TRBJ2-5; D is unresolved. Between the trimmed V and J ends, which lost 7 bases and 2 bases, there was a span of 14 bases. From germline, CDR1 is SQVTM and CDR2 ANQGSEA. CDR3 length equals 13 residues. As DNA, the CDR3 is TGCAGCGCCGCCGATGCGGCACAAGAGACCCAGTACTTC. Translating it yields CSAADAAQETQYF.

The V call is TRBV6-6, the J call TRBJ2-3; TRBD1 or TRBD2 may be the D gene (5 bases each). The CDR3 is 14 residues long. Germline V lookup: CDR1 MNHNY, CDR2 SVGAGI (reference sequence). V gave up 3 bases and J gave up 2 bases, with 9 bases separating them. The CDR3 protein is CASSYRGFTDTQYF. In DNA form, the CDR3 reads TGTGCCAGCAGTTATCGGGGCTTCACAGATACGCAGTATTTT.

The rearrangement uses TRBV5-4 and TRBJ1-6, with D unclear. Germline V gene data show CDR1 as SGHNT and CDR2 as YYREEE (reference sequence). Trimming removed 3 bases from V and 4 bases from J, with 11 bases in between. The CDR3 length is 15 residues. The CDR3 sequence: CASSSAGNYNSPLHF. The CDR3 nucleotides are TGTGCCAGCAGCTCCGCGGGAAATTATAATTCACCCCTCCACTTT. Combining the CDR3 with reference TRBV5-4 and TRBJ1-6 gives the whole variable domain ETGVTQSPTHLIKTRGQQVTLRCSSQSGHNTVSWYQQALGQGPQFIFQYYREEENGRGNFPPRFSGLQFPNYSSELNVNALELDDSALYLCASSSAGNYNSPLHFGNGTRLTVT.

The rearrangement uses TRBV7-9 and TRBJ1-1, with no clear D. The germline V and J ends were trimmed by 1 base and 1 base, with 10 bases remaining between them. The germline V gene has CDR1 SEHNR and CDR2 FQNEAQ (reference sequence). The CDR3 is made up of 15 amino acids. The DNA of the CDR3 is TGTGCCAGCAGCTTAGAAGTCCCAGAGAACACTGAAGCTTTCTTT. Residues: CASSLEVPENTEAFF.

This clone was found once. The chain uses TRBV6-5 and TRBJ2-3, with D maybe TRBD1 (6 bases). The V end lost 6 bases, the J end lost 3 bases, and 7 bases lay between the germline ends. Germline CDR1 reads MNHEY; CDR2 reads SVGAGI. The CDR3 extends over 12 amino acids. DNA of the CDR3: TGTGCCAGCAGGAGGGGGACAGATACGCAGTATTTT. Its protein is CASRRGTDTQYF.